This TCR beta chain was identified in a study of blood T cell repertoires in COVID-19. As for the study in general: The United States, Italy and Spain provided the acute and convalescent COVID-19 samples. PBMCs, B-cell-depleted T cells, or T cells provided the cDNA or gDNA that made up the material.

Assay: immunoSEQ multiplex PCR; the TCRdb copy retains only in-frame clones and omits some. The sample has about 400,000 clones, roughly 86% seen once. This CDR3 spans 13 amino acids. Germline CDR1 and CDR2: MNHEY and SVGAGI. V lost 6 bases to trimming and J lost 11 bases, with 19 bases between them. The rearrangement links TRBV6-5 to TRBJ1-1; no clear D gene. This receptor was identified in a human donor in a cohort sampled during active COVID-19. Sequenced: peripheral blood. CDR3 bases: TGTGCCAGCAGAACCGGGCCTCAAAGCGGGGCTTTCTTT. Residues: CASRTGPQSGAFF.